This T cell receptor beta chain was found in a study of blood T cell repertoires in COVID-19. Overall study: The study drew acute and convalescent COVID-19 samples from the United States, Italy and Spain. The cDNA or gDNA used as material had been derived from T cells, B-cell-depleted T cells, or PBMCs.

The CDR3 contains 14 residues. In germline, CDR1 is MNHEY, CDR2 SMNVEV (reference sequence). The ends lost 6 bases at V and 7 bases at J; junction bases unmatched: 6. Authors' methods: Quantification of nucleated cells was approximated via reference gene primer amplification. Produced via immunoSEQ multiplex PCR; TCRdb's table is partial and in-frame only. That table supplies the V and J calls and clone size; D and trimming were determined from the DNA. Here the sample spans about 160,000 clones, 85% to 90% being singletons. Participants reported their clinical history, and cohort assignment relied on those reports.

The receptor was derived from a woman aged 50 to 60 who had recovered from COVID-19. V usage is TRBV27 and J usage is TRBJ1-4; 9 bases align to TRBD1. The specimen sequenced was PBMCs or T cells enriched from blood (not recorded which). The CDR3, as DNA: TGTGCCAGCAGCCGCGGGACAGGGCGTGAAAAACTGTTTTTT. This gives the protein CASSRGTGREKLFF.